One and the same sample provided the 15 T cell receptor beta chains below, sequenced in a study of control samples from healthy donors and cancer patients. Using immunoSEQ multiplex PCR, the repertoire was profiled, and TCRdb retains in-frame clones only, with some absent. The sample carries more than 95,000 clones, 87% recorded once. Sequencing used blood. Source of these receptors: a man aged 55 to 70 in good health.

V and J are TRBV5-4 and TRBJ2-3; a weak D match, TRBD1 (6 bases). This CDR3 region has 17 residues. Germline lookup yields CDR1 SGHNT and CDR2 YYREEE (reference sequence). V lost 4 bases to trimming and J lost 3 bases, with 21 bases between them. The CDR3 protein is CASSTTGRRSPTDTQYF. The CDR3, as DNA: TGTGCCAGCAGCACTACAGGGAGAAGGAGTCCTACAGATACGCAGTATTTT.

This rearrangement joins TRBV30 to TRBJ1-2, with 7 bases lining up with TRBD1. The CDR3 totals 14 residues. Germline V lookup: CDR1 GTSNPN, CDR2 SVGIG (reference sequence). V lost 5 bases to trimming and J lost 2 bases; unmatched junction nucleotides: 8. CDR3 protein: CAWAAGGGNYGYTF. The CDR3, as DNA: TGTGCCTGGGCCGCAGGGGGGGGGAACTATGGCTACACCTTC.

This rearrangement joins TRBV6-6 to TRBJ2-3, with D perhaps matching TRBD2 (6 bases). V was trimmed by 5 bases and J by 1 base, leaving 10 bases between them. This CDR3 is built from 14 residues. Germline CDR1 MNHNY, CDR2 SVGAGI (reference sequence). The CDR3 protein is CASSRPGGTDTQYF. CDR3 DNA sequence: TGTGCCAGCAGTCGCCCGGGGGGCACAGATACGCAGTATTTT.

The chain joins TRBV4-1 to TRBJ2-7; tentatively, D is TRBD1 (6 bases). Per the germline V gene, CDR1 is MGHRA and CDR2 is YSYEKL. With 6 bases removed from V and 2 bases from J, the gap between germline ends came to 14 bases. The CDR3 is 14 residues long. The CDR3 DNA is TGCGCCAGCAGTACCAGGACAGCGACCTACGAGCAGTACTTC. Amino acid sequence: CASSTRTATYEQYF.

This chain uses TRBV21-1 with TRBJ2-5; the D call of TRBD1 is as the table states it, not checked on the DNA. TRBV21-1 is a pseudogene. The CDR3 consists of 18 residues. The CDR3 nucleotides read TGTGCCAGCAGCAAATCGGAACCCCGGGACAGGGACGAGGAGACCCAGTACTTC. Its protein product is CASSKSEPRDRDEETQYF.

The rearrangement uses TRBV2 and TRBJ2-5; 9 bases agree with TRBD2. CDR3 length equals 14 residues. Germline V gene sequence: CDR1 SNHLY, CDR2 FYNNEI. Trimming cost V 6 bases and J 5 bases; bases outside gene matches: 7. CDR3 loop: CASSYLAGYETQYF. The CDR3 DNA reads TGTGCCAGCAGCTACCTAGCGGGGTATGAGACCCAGTACTTC.

The rearrangement links TRBV6-6 to TRBJ1-6, with D perhaps matching TRBD1 (6 bases). In germline, CDR1 is MNHNY, CDR2 SVGAGI (reference sequence). This CDR3 is 15 amino acids long. Trimming pared 4 bases from V and 5 bases from J, leaving 12 bases between. The CDR3, as DNA: TGTGCCAGCAGTTCCGGGGGCCACGATAATTCACCCCTCCACTTT. Translating gives CASSSGGHDNSPLHF.

This chain connects TRBV7-2 to TRBJ1-1; the D gene is possibly TRBD1 (5 bases). The CDR3 consists of 14 residues. Trimming left V 2 bases short and J 5 bases short, with 12 bases between. The V gene's germline CDR1 is SGHTA and CDR2 FQGNSA. CDR3 loop: CASSLSGGTTEAFF. CDR3 bases: TGTGCCAGCAGCTTAAGCGGGGGTACGACTGAAGCTTTCTTT.

V usage is TRBV29-1 and J usage is TRBJ1-1; D is unclear. The CDR3 is 11 residues long. Germline-derived CDR1 and CDR2 are SQVTM and ANQGSEA. Deletions cut 6 bases from V and 6 bases from J, with 11 bases between. The CDR3 is CSVSLGPEAFF. CDR3 DNA: TGCAGCGTGTCGTTGGGCCCTGAAGCTTTCTTT.

This sequence joins TRBV3-1 (or the pseudogene TRBV3-2) and TRBJ1-6, with 10 nucleotides matching TRBD1. The CDR3 loop spans 15 amino acids. V shed 6 bases and J 7 bases; nucleotides not matched to a gene: 6. CDR1 is LGHDT, CDR2 YNNKEL, per germline (reference sequence). The CDR3 here is CASRRQGAENSPLHF. CDR3 coding DNA: TGTGCCAGCAGGCGACAGGGGGCGGAAAATTCACCCCTCCACTTT.

The chain recombines TRBV15 with TRBJ2-7; the D gene is possibly TRBD2 (7 bases). The V gene lost 1 base and the J gene lost 4 bases, with 14 bases spanning the gap. Looked up from germline, CDR1 is LNHNV and CDR2 is YYDKDF (reference sequence). The CDR3 consists of 15 residues. The CDR3 loop reads CATSRGGGGTYEQYF. CDR3 nucleotide sequence: TGTGCCACCAGCAGAGGAGGGGGGGGAACTTACGAGCAGTACTTC.

The rearrangement links TRBV2 to TRBJ2-5, with D perhaps being TRBD1 or TRBD2 (5 bases each). Deletions cut 4 bases from V and 5 bases from J, with 20 bases between. The CDR3 totals 16 residues. Germline CDR1 SNHLY, CDR2 FYNNEI. The CDR3 loop reads CASSGAFGDGPETQYF. The CDR3 bases are TGTGCCAGCAGTGGGGCCTTCGGGGACGGTCCTGAGACCCAGTACTTC.

In its sample, this clone was seen once. The gene calls are TRBV3-1 (or the pseudogene TRBV3-2) and TRBJ2-4, with a possible D match to TRBD2 (6 bases). Between the trimmed V and J ends, which lost 0 bases and 0 bases, there was a span of 15 bases. Germline V CDR1 and CDR2: LGHDT, YNNKEL (reference sequence). CDR3 size: 18 residues. CDR3 nucleotide sequence: TGTGCCAGCAGCCAAGACGGCGGAGGGAAGGTAGCCAAAAACATTCAGTACTTC. Translation gives CASSQDGGGKVAKNIQYF.

V gene TRBV30 combines with J gene TRBJ1-2; D perhaps matches TRBD1 (6 bases). V lost 1 base and J 12 bases, leaving 27 bases between the germline ends. CDR3 length: 16 residues. Germline V gene data show CDR1 as GTSNPN and CDR2 as SVGIG (reference sequence). The CDR3 DNA reads as TGTGCCTGGAGTGCTCAATCCGGGAGGGGGATGAGGGTTCACACCTTC. Amino acids: CAWSAQSGRGMRVHTF.

The V and J genes are TRBV6-2 or TRBV6-3 and TRBJ1-5; possible D gene TRBD1, 5 bases. CDR1 and CDR2 (germline): MNHEY, SVGEGT. The CDR3 covers 15 residues. Trimming shortened V by 4 bases and J by 4 bases, and 14 bases separated the two germline ends. The CDR3 is CASSLSGTANQPQHF. The CDR3, as DNA: TGTGCCAGCAGTTTGAGCGGGACGGCTAATCAGCCCCAGCATTTT.